Each of the 31 T cell receptor beta chains below was sequenced from the same sample in a study of OX40 agonist ivuxolimab in advanced cancers. Produced via immunoSEQ multiplex PCR; TCRdb's table is partial and in-frame only. The sample gives over 75,000 clones, 91% of which show up once; more than 8.5% is in the top ten. The specimen was CD4+ or CD8+ T cells sorted from blood, collected in a trial of the OX40 agonist ivuxolimab. These receptors all come from an adult with an advanced solid tumor such as melanoma, head and neck, liver or kidney cancer.

The chain joins TRBV19 to TRBJ2-7; 8 nucleotides align to TRBD2. V shed 3 bases, J shed 0 bases, and the junction held 13 bases outside the gene matches. From germline, CDR1 is LNHDA and CDR2 SQIVND (reference sequence). The CDR3 loop spans 18 amino acids. For the CDR3, the DNA is TGTGCCAGTAGTATTTCCGTAGCGGGAATCCCGAGCTCCTACGAGCAGTACTTC. Translation gives CASSISVAGIPSSYEQYF.

The V gene is TRBV30, the J gene TRBJ2-3; D remains ambiguous. Germline V gene sequence: CDR1 GTSNPN, CDR2 SVGIG (reference sequence). Trimming pared 5 bases from V and 7 bases from J, leaving 7 bases between. The CDR3 loop spans 10 amino acids. CDR3 DNA sequence: TGTGCCTGGGCTTCCCATACGCAGTATTTT. Translated, it gives CAWASHTQYF.

The V and J genes are TRBV7-9 and TRBJ1-5; perhaps TRBD1 as D (5 bases). Germline assignment: CDR1 SEHNR and CDR2 FQNEAQ (reference sequence). Trimming removed 5 bases at V and 3 bases at J, with 11 bases between. CDR3 length equals 14 residues. The CDR3 loop reads CASSPGTDNQPQHF. CDR3 DNA: TGTGCCAGCAGCCCCGGGACGGACAATCAGCCCCAGCATTTT.

This chain connects TRBV7-9 to TRBJ2-3; 10 nucleotides align to TRBD2. The CDR3 loop spans 16 amino acids. V shed 4 bases and J 0 bases; nucleotides not matched to a gene: 4. The germline gives CDR1 SEHNR, CDR2 FQNEAQ (reference sequence). The CDR3 loop is CASSWGLAISTDTQYF. The CDR3 nucleotides are TGTGCCAGCAGCTGGGGACTAGCGATAAGCACAGATACGCAGTATTTT.

The chain employs TRBV2 and TRBJ1-6; D is undetermined. Per the germline V gene, CDR1 is SNHLY and CDR2 is FYNNEI. V lost 6 bases and J 3 bases, leaving 9 bases between the germline ends. The length of the CDR3 is 14 residues. CDR3 sequence: CASRWEYYNSPLHF. The CDR3 coding sequence is TGTGCCAGCAGGTGGGAGTACTATAATTCACCCCTCCACTTT.

V and J are TRBV19 and TRBJ1-5; a possible D gene is TRBD1 (5 bases). Germline CDR1 and CDR2: LNHDA and SQIVND (reference sequence). Between the trimmed V and J ends, which lost 1 base and 11 bases, there was a span of 12 bases. This CDR3 has 13 amino acids. The DNA of the CDR3 is TGTGCCAGTAGTATAGTTTGGGGGATGTCCCAGCATTTT. It encodes CASSIVWGMSQHF.

The chain recombines TRBV7-6 with TRBJ1-1; TRBD1 agrees at 7 bases. Germline CDR1 is SGHVS and CDR2 is FNYEAQ. Trimming removed 0 bases from V and 5 bases from J; junction bases left unmatched: 6. This CDR3 contains 15 residues. This CDR3 is CASSLAGDRDTEAFF. The DNA of the CDR3 is TGTGCCAGCAGCTTAGCAGGGGACAGAGATACTGAAGCTTTCTTT. Complete variable domain (other parts from reference TRBV7-6 and TRBJ1-1): GAGVSQSPRYKVTKRGQDVALRCDPISGHVSLYWYRQALGQGPEFLTYFNYEAQQDKSGLPNDRFSAERPEGSISTLTIQRTEQRDSAMYRCASSLAGDRDTEAFFGQGTRLTVV.

This chain joins TRBV7-9 and TRBJ2-7; no firm D call. V was trimmed by 3 bases and J by 0 bases, leaving 3 bases between them. Germline CDR1 and CDR2: SEHNR and FQNEAQ (reference sequence). CDR3 size: 12 residues. Here the CDR3 DNA reads TGTGCCAGCAGCTTGAGCTCCTACGAGCAGTACTTC. It encodes CASSLSSYEQYF.

The chain uses TRBV5-5 and TRBJ1-3, with D unclear. The CDR3 is 14 residues long. Deletions cut 0 bases from V and 4 bases from J, with 8 bases between. CDR1 is SGHKS, CDR2 YYEKEE, per germline (reference sequence). In DNA, the CDR3 is TGTGCCAGCAGCTTGGGTGGTAGGGGAAACACCATATATTTT. Its translation: CASSLGGRGNTIYF.

CDR3 protein: CASSQERRQLYEQYF. The CDR3 region has the DNA TGTGCCAGCAGCCAAGAGAGACGGCAACTCTACGAGCAGTACTTC. V is TRBV14 and J is TRBJ2-7; the D is unclear. Trimming left V 0 bases short and J 3 bases short, with 12 bases between. From germline, CDR1 is SGHDN and CDR2 FVKESK. The CDR3 is 15 residues long. The variable domain in full, completed from reference TRBV14 and TRBJ2-7, reads EAGVTQFPSHSVIEKGQTVTLRCDPISGHDNLYWYRRVMGKEIKFLLHFVKESKQDESGMPNNRFLAERTGGTYSTLKVQPAELEDSGVYFCASSQERRQLYEQYFGPGTRLTVT.

The V gene is TRBV13, the J gene TRBJ2-2; D perhaps matches TRBD1 (6 bases). This CDR3 is built from 14 residues. Trimming removed 5 bases from V and 3 bases from J, with 10 bases in between. Germline V gives CDR1 PRHDT, CDR2 FYEKMQ (reference sequence). The DNA of the CDR3 is TGTGCCAGCAGCGCGGACAGATACACCGGGGAGCTGTTTTTT. It yields the protein CASSADRYTGELFF.

CDR3 nucleotides: TGCGCCAGCAGCTTGGAGACAGGGACTGGAAACACCATATATTTT. Amino acids: CASSLETGTGNTIYF. The chain joins TRBV5-1 to TRBJ1-3, with TRBD1 matching 7 bases. The CDR3 consists of 15 residues. Germline CDR1 SGHRS, CDR2 YFSETQ. J was trimmed by 2 bases and V by 0 bases; bases with no gene match: 2.

This rearrangement joins TRBV5-4 to TRBJ1-1; D remains unclear. The CDR3 spans 14 residues. Trimming took off 1 base at V and 2 bases at J, with 9 bases between the two ends. Looked up from germline, CDR1 is SGHNT and CDR2 is YYREEE (reference sequence). CDR3 DNA sequence: TGTGCCAGCAGCTTGTTTCTGGATAACACTGAAGCTTTCTTT. Translated: CASSLFLDNTEAFF.

The chain combines TRBV5-6 with TRBJ2-7; D is unresolved. V was shortened by 0 bases and J by 1 base, with 14 bases between the two germline ends. There are 16 residues in the CDR3. Germline assignment: CDR1 SGHDT and CDR2 YYEEEE. The CDR3 reads CASSLVVQEGSYEQYF. The CDR3 nucleotides are TGTGCCAGCAGCTTGGTCGTCCAGGAAGGGTCCTACGAGCAGTACTTC. The variable domain in full, with the rest retrieved from reference TRBV5-6 and TRBJ2-7, is DAGVTQSPTHLIKTRGQQVTLRCSPKSGHDTVSWYQQALGQGPQFIFQYYEEEERQRGNFPDRFSGHQFPNYSSELNVNALLLGDSALYLCASSLVVQEGSYEQYFGPGTRLTVT.

This chain connects TRBV30 to TRBJ2-3; 10 bases are shared with TRBD1. V dropped 5 bases and J dropped 3; count of bases not matched to a gene: 8. Germline CDR1 reads GTSNPN; CDR2 reads SVGIG (reference sequence). The length of the CDR3 is 15 residues. CDR3: CAWEPGQGTTDTQYF. DNA of the CDR3: TGTGCCTGGGAACCGGGACAGGGGACGACAGATACGCAGTATTTT.

On this clone itself: One end of the junction varies from germline; a read error may be responsible. The chain links TRBV18 to TRBJ2-2; maybe TRBD2 (5 bases). This CDR3 contains 15 residues. The germline gives CDR1 KGHSH, CDR2 LQKENI. CDR3 DNA: TGTGCCAGCGCACCTACTACCGGGGACACCGGGGAGCTGTTTTTT. Translation gives CASAPTTGDTGELFF.

The chain uses TRBV19 and TRBJ1-5; D is uncertain. V was clipped by 4 bases and J by 2 bases, with 18 bases between them. Germline V CDR1 and CDR2: LNHDA, SQIVND (reference sequence). The CDR3 spans 17 residues. The CDR3 sequence: CASSKYPLSRGNQPQHF. CDR3 nucleotides: TGTGCCAGTAGTAAGTACCCCCTAAGTAGGGGCAATCAGCCCCAGCATTTT.

This clone was detected only once. This sequence joins TRBV10-1 and TRBJ2-7; 7 bases agree with TRBD2. The CDR3 runs 14 residues. Germline CDR1 WNHNN, CDR2 SYGVQD (reference sequence). With 0 bases clipped from V and 7 bases from J, the junction kept 6 bases outside the gene matches. CDR3 DNA: TGCGCCAGCAGTGAGTCGAGAGGGAGGGAGGAGCAGTACTTC. Protein sequence: CASSESRGREEQYF.

J is TRBJ2-7 and V is TRBV27; 8 nucleotides agree with TRBD2. Germline V lookup: CDR1 MNHEY, CDR2 SMNVEV (reference sequence). V dropped 3 bases and J dropped 2; count of bases not matched to a gene: 6. The CDR3 covers 15 residues. In DNA, the CDR3 is TGTGCCAGCAGTTTCCGGGGGGGCGGACCCTACGAGCAGTACTTC. Amino acid sequence: CASSFRGGGPYEQYF.

V is TRBV4-2 and J is TRBJ1-4; 11 bases line up with TRBD1. Germline loops: CDR1 LGHNA, CDR2 YNFKEQ. The V gene end was trimmed by 5 bases and the J gene end by 5 bases; junction bases not matched to a gene: 4. The CDR3 loop spans 15 amino acids. Written as DNA, the CDR3 is TGTGCCAGCAGCAGCCGGGACAGGGGGAATGAAAAACTGTTTTTT. Its translation is CASSSRDRGNEKLFF.

This clone has just one count. The chain couples TRBV2 to TRBJ2-7; maybe TRBD1 (6 bases). The CDR3 loop spans 14 amino acids. Germline V gene lookup returns CDR1 SNHLY and CDR2 FYNNEI. V gave up 6 bases and J gave up 3 bases, with 15 bases separating them. The CDR3 DNA is TGTGCCAGCAGCGAAACAGGGCCTTACTACGAGCAGTACTTC. This encodes CASSETGPYYEQYF.

J is TRBJ2-3 and V is TRBV7-9; TRBD1 matches at 10 bases. This CDR3 contains 12 residues. Germline V gene sequence: CDR1 SEHNR, CDR2 FQNEAQ (reference sequence). J lost 14 bases, V lost 5 bases, and 7 bases had no gene match. The CDR3 here is CASSQPGQGSYF. The CDR3 DNA is TGTGCCAGCAGCCAACCGGGACAGGGGTCGTATTTT. Full variable domain (rest looked up from reference TRBV7-9 and TRBJ2-3): DTGVSQNPRHKITKRGQNVTFRCDPISEHNRLYWYRQTLGQGPEFLTYFQNEAQLEKSRLLSDRFSAERPKGSFSTLEIQRTEQGDSAMYLCASSQPGQGSYFGPGTRLTVL.

This clone was seen a single time. This sequence joins TRBV7-2 and TRBJ2-1; 8 positions agree with TRBD2. Trimming at V came to 5 bases and at J to 2 bases, leaving 5 bases not matched to a gene. The CDR3 length is 15 residues. Germline lookup yields CDR1 SGHTA and CDR2 FQGNSA. The DNA for the CDR3 is TGTGCCAGCAGCCTTCGGGAGGGGGCCTACAATGAGCAGTTCTTC. Amino acids: CASSLREGAYNEQFF. Looking up the rest from reference TRBV7-2 and TRBJ2-1 gives the full variable domain: GAGVSQSPSNKVTEKGKDVELRCDPISGHTALYWYRQSLGQGLEFLIYFQGNSAPDKSGLPSDRFSAERTGGSVSTLTIQRTQQEDSAVYLCASSLREGAYNEQFFGPGTRLTVL.

The CDR3 reads CASKTGGDNQPQHF. Here the CDR3 DNA reads TGTGCCAGCAAGACAGGGGGGGACAATCAGCCCCAGCATTTT. The chain couples TRBV6-5 to TRBJ1-5; TRBD1 aligns across 9 bases. V lost 7 bases, J lost 3 bases, and 4 bases stayed unmatched. The germline CDR1 and CDR2 sequences are MNHEY and SVGAGI. The CDR3 totals 14 residues.

CDR3 amino acids: CASSQEEGIRTEAFF. The CDR3 nucleotides read TGCGCCAGCAGCCAAGAAGAGGGAATTAGAACTGAAGCTTTCTTT. The chain is built from TRBV4-1 and TRBJ1-1; D gene unclear. The CDR3 loop spans 15 amino acids. V was pared by 0 bases and J by 5 bases, with 13 bases between. CDR1 is MGHRA, CDR2 YSYEKL, per germline.

This chain uses TRBV7-9 with TRBJ2-5; D perhaps matches TRBD2 (5 bases). The V end was cut by 1 base, the J end by 5 bases, with 20 bases between. Per germline, CDR1 SEHNR and CDR2 FQNEAQ (reference sequence). There are 17 residues in the CDR3. The CDR3 DNA is TGTGCCAGCAGCTTAGGTGGGGTCGGACTCTTCCAGGAGACCCAGTACTTC. Its translation is CASSLGGVGLFQETQYF.

V usage is TRBV10-3 and J usage is TRBJ1-2; the D gene is possibly TRBD1 (6 bases). V was trimmed by 0 bases and J by 2 bases, leaving 13 bases between them. CDR3 length: 16 residues. Germline CDR1 is ENHRY and CDR2 is SYGVKD. The CDR3 here is CAISESPVTGNYGYTF. CDR3 in DNA: TGTGCCATCAGTGAGTCACCCGTAACAGGGAACTATGGCTACACCTTC.

The chain has TRBV6-1 and TRBJ1-1; the D gene is possibly TRBD1 (5 bases). Deletions cut 2 bases from V and 5 bases from J, with 15 bases between. The germline V gene encodes CDR1 MNHNS and CDR2 SASEGT. The CDR3 has 15 residues. CDR3 sequence (DNA): TGTGCCAGCAGTGAATTTGGCCAGGGTCATACTGAAGCTTTCTTT. This codes for CASSEFGQGHTEAFF.

This clone was recorded only once. Here the CDR3 DNA reads TGTGCCAGCAAGTGGCAGGGGGCTAACTATGGCTACACCTTC. This translates into CASKWQGANYGYTF. This sequence joins TRBV28 and TRBJ1-2; 7 nucleotides align to TRBD1. V was clipped by 7 bases and J by 0 bases; unmatched bases: 5. The CDR3 sequence is 14 residues long. Looked up from germline, CDR1 is MDHEN and CDR2 is SYDVKM.

V usage is TRBV25-1 and J usage is TRBJ2-3; D is undetermined. V lost 2 bases, J lost 2 bases, and 8 bases lay in between. The CDR3 covers 14 residues. Looked up from germline, CDR1 is MGHDK and CDR2 is SYGVNS. This CDR3 is CASSEKDLTDTQYF. CDR3 DNA sequence: TGTGCCAGCAGTGAAAAGGACCTCACAGATACGCAGTATTTT. Full variable domain (outside the CDR3, taken from reference TRBV25-1 and TRBJ2-3): EADIYQTPRYLVIGTGKKITLECSQTMGHDKMYWYQQDPGMELHLIHYSYGVNSTEKGDLSSESTVSRIRTEHFPLTLESARPSHTSQYLCASSEKDLTDTQYFGPGTRLTVL.

This clone was recorded a few times. This chain links TRBV15 with TRBJ1-5; D is ambiguous. Trimming shortened V by 5 bases and J by 7 bases, and 9 bases separated the two germline ends. The CDR3 consists of 12 residues. The germline V gene has CDR1 LNHNV and CDR2 YYDKDF (reference sequence). In nucleotides, the CDR3 is TGTGCCACCAGCGGACGAGACCAGCCCCAGCATTTT. Translating it yields CATSGRDQPQHF.